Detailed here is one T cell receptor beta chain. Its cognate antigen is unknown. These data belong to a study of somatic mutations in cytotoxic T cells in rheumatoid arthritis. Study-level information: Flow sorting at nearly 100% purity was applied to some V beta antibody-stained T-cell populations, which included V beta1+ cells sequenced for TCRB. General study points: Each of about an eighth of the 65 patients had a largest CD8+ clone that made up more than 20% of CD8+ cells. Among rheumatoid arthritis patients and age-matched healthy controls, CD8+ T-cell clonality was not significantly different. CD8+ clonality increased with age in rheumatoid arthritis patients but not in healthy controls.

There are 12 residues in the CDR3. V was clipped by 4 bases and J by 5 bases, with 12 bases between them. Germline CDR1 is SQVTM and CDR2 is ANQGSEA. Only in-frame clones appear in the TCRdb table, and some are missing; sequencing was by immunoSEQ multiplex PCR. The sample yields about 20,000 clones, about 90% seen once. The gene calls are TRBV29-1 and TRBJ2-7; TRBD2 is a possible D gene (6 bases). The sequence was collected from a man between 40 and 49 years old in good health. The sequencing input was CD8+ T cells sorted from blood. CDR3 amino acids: CSVVGLAHEQYF. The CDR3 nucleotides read TGCAGCGTTGTTGGTCTAGCGCACGAGCAGTACTTC.